The text below deals with one T cell receptor (beta chain). There is no known antigen for this receptor. No clone much larger than this one lies a single base away; base qualities are absent. In the prospective study, participants were about 18 to 90 years old, resided in around 25 geographic areas of the United States, and were enrolled through a virtual design. To assign participants to cohorts, the prospective study relied on clinical history that participants themselves reported in a screening survey and a study questionnaire. Each participant in the prospective study had whole blood, serum and a nasopharyngeal or oropharyngeal swab collected by mobile phlebotomists. Participants in the prospective study had the option to provide additional blood draws and questionnaires over a 2-month period. Blood samples from the prospective study were shipped frozen or at room temperature prior to DNA extraction.

The source of the sample is a study of blood T cell repertoires in COVID-19 (dated by TCRdb to about 2020). In the study overall: Samples from collaborators originated in the United States, Italy and Spain and spanned both the acute and convalescent phases of COVID-19. The material from the prospective study consisted of cDNA or gDNA derived from T cells, B-cell-depleted T cells, or PBMCs. Subjects who had been exposed to COVID-19, were actively infected with it, or had recovered from it provided the deeply sampled blood TCRbeta repertoires that made up the dataset. A freely available public database, intended as a resource for researchers studying the immune response to SARS-CoV-2, is where the repertoires were released. Samples were obtained from the ongoing ImmuneRACE study (first 160 participants) and from 1,254 subjects provided by 6 global collaborators. Sample metadata almost always included a de-identified subject ID, COVID-19 status, age in years and sex. Where HLA class I and class II types were available, the types were taken from metadata supplied by the sample provider, not from assay-based typing. Overall study outcomes, separate from this receptor: Clinical and demographic metadata were provided uncurated, with the amount varying by source and participant.

The CDR3 holds 15 amino acids from the cysteine to the phenylalanine. The retained sequence is limited to the CDR3, 45 bases, with the frame set at the first base. Unmatched junction bases come to 5, with V trimmed by 3 bases and J by 2 bases. The germline V gene (reference sequence) supplies CDR1 LNHDA and CDR2 SQIVND. TCRbeta CDR3 regions were amplified from genomic DNA using the immunoSEQ Assay, a bias-controlled multiplex PCR. The source study handled its data this way. Within the assay, amplification of reference gene primers was used to estimate how many nucleated cells each sample contained. To quantify the absolute abundance of each unique TCRbeta CDR3 rearrangement, sequence reads were collapsed and filtered. For each sample, productive Simpson clonality was calculated as the square root of Simpson's diversity index over productive rearrangements. Held by TCRdb, this immuneACCESS table contains in-frame sequences only and omits some clones. Under half of the omission traces to an unresolved V gene where checked; the cause of the rest is unknown. V and J calls and clone size are copied from that table; D and trimming were computed from the DNA. Present in this sample are 200,000 or so clones, around 82% of which were seen just once. The top ten clones comprise around 7.4% of the sample.

The sequence is built from TRBV19 and TRBJ2-7; the junction holds 9 bases that match TRBD1. This receptor was taken from a woman in her thirties or forties with acute COVID-19. Specimen: PBMCs or T cells enriched from blood (not recorded which). The CDR3 region: CASSIEDRGTYEQYF. The nucleotides are TGTGCCAGTAGTATTGAGGACAGGGGCACCTACGAGCAGTACTTC.